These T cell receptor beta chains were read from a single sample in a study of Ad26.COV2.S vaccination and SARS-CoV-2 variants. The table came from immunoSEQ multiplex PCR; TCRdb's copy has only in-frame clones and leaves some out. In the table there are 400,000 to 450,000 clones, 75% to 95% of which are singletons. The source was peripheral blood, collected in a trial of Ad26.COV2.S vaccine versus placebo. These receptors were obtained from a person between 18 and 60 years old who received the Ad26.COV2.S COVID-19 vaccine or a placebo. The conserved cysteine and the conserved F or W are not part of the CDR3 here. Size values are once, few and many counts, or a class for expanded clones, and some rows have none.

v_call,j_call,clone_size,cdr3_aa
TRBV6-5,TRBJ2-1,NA,ASSLGTGGYNEQF
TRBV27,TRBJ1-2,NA,ASSTLVGTYYGYT
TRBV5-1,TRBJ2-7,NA,ASSQDSYEQY
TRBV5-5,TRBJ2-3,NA,ASSGIGVLSRDTQY
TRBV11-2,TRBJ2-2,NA,ASSPEGTTGELF
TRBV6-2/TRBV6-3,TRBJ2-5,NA,ASSYSGRAHEETQY
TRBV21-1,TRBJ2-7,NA,ASSKKQGATREQY
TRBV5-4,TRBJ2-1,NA,ASSLLAGGRYNEQF
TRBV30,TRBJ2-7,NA,AWNGGAWANEQY
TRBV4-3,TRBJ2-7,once,ASSRDRGPYEQY
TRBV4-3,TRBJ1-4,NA,ASSQSKTNEKLF
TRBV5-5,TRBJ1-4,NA,ASSLGPTNEKLF
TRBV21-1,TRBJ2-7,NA,ASSGAHEQY
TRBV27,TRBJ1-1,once,ASSITGMSEAF
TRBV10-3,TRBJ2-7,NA,AISDSGLSSYEQY
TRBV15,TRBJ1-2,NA,ATSRDSRDHYGYT
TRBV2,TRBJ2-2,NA,ASRPPGDPNTGELF
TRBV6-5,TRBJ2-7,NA,ASRRDRPYEQY
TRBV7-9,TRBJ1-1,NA,ASSGDSTEMKAF
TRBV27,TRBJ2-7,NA,ASSWASGSYEQY
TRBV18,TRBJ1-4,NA,ASSLEATNEKLF
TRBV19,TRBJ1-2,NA,ASSGSRMNYGYT
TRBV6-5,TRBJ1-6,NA,ASSPYNSPLH
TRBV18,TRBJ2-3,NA,ASSPRLAGSTDTQY
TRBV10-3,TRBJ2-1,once,AISPGQVYNEQF
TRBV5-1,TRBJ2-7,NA,ASRGGAVTIYEQY
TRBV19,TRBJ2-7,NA,ASSIGSGSAYEQY
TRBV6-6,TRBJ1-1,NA,ASSYGQGAWNTEAF
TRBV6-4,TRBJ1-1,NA,ASSDYSGGMNTEAF
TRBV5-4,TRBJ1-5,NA,ASSFGGGQPQH
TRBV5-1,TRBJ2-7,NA,ASSLSRPSYEQY
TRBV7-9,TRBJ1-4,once,ASGGGLGEKLF
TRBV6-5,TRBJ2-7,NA,ASSQTASTRYEQY
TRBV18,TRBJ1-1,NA,ASSPPSTNTEAF
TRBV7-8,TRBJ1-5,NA,ASSLAPTENQPQH
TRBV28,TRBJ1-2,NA,ASSFSPPPTGGGYT
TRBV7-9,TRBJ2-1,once,ASSLAGGWNEQF
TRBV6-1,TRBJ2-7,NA,ASSEALGTGGDEQY
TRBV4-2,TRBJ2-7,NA,ASSQDLRGSTPGQY
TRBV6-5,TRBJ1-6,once,ASSHPQGADSPLH
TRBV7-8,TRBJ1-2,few,ASSQPDSYGYT